This record concerns one T cell receptor beta chain sequence. Its antigen is still unknown. These data are taken from a study of cytomegalovirus exposure and HLA in healthy donors. Study-wide findings and caveats: Versus the roughly 700-donor mean, an Asian-associated ancestry cluster reportedly showed fewer N-insertions in a later analysis.

Germline V lookup: CDR1 LNHDA, CDR2 SQIVND (reference sequence). This CDR3 is 13 amino acids long. V was shortened by 5 bases and J by 3 bases, with 11 bases between the two germline ends. Amplification used 60 Vbeta primers and 13 Jbeta primers. In the original workflow: About 11 million of tens of millions of unique TCR beta chains were shared, per a later count. Clones were sequenced by immunoSEQ multiplex PCR, and TCRdb holds only the in-frame ones, with some missing. V and J calls and clone size follow that table, whereas D and trimming were derived from the DNA. Its table lists about 37,000 clones.

V usage is TRBV19 and J usage is TRBJ2-7; D perhaps matches TRBD1 (6 bases). The sequencing sample was made of PBMCs. This clonotype was obtained from a human donor in good health. CDR3 nucleotides: TGTGCCAGTAGTGACCTACAGGGCTACGAGCAGTACTTC. Translated, it gives CASSDLQGYEQYF.